This T cell receptor beta chain was profiled in a study of blood T cell repertoires in COVID-19. The overall study: There were acute and convalescent COVID-19 samples, and they came from the United States, Italy and Spain. PBMCs, B-cell-depleted T cells, or T cells provided the cDNA or gDNA that made up the material.

In the authors' workflow: Amplified reference gene primers provided the basis for estimating nucleated cell counts. TCRdb keeps only in-frame clones here, not all; method: immunoSEQ multiplex PCR. The D gene and trimming were derived from the DNA, and the V and J assignments and clone size from that table. The table includes under 200,000 clones, approximately 82% detected once. Across about two dozen US areas, participants ranged in age from roughly 18 to 95 years. CDR1 and CDR2 (germline): MNHEY, SVGAGI. The J segment lost 6 bases and the V segment lost 7 bases, leaving 7 bases of the junction unmatched. This CDR3 is built from 15 residues.

The sequenced material came from PBMCs or T cells enriched from blood (not recorded which). The chain employs TRBV6-5 and TRBJ2-7, with 15 bases aligning to TRBD2. The receptor's source is a woman in her fifties or sixties with acute COVID-19. Here the CDR3 DNA reads TGTGCCAGCACTAAAGGACTAGCGGGAGGGTCCGAGCAGTACTTC. Translating gives CASTKGLAGGSEQYF.